This T cell receptor beta chain was sequenced for a study of cytomegalovirus exposure and HLA in healthy donors (dated by TCRdb to about 2017). Regarding the research as a whole: An earlier analysis of roughly 610 of the donors reported about 280 Gb of sequence data and around 100 million unique TCR beta sequences obtained from around 180 million T cells. Besides the first cohort of 550 to 750 subjects, a separate validation cohort made up of 120 different subjects was used. In a later analysis, previously published TCR beta repertoires from roughly 710 donors were re-analyzed and high-resolution HLA genotyping was added so that TCR occurrence patterns could be studied. Typing coverage differed by locus: A, B, C, DRB1 and DQB1 were typed in roughly 620-640 donors, DQA1 in about 510, DPA1 in some 610, and DPB1 in just under 480. Of the approximately 400 genotyped donors, 81% fell in the genetic ancestry cluster associated with self-reported Caucasian donors. All discovery cohort repertoires had been generated using a single sequencing platform. The study profiled the T cell repertoires of about 720 subjects by immunosequencing and related them to cytomegalovirus serostatus. Four to six DR-DQ haplotypes were handled as single units for association and clustering, since linkage in the cohort was strong. Donor age, sex, ethnicity and CMV serostatus were compiled together with the repertoire data. The study aimed to test whether cataloging public T cell receptors could reveal signatures of past pathogen exposure. An earlier analysis of some 500 of the donors used high-throughput TCR beta sequencing to judge whether each TCR beta V gene segment behaved as functional or pseudogenic. An early release that covered fewer than 750 HLA-typed donors contained approximately 300 gigabases of sequencing data and 75 million to 100 million unique TCR sequences. Rather than drawing on any new phenotypic data, the later analysis identified candidate immune exposures from TCR beta sequences and the way those sequences occurred across donors. Across 300 to 500 genotyped donors of the cohort, an average of approximately 200,000 unique TCR beta nucleotide sequences per donor were sequenced, and approximately 19% of those sequences were non-productive. HLA typing included class I and class II loci at four-digit resolution. In a later genetic analysis, genome-wide SNP genotypes for about 55% of the roughly 670 donors were used, and that subset was treated as a discovery cohort. The study combined high-throughput TCR immunosequencing, statistical association of individual TCRs with disease status, and machine learning to predict cytomegalovirus infection status. Overall study outcomes, separate from this receptor: The authors suggested that the approach could potentially be generalized to other disease states and immunological phenotypes. Sequencing depth was assumed to be roughly uniform across donors in the presence/absence analyses, though that assumption may not hold. A later genetic analysis reported fewer N-insertions in productive TCRs among donors in an Asian-associated ancestry cluster than the roughly 620-donor mean. According to a later analysis, parvovirus B19, influenza, CMV and Epstein-Barr virus appeared linked to several top co-occurrence clusters. In a later analysis, TCR association rates were found to vary across HLA loci, with the most associated TCRs seen for DRB1 alleles and the fewest for HLA-C alleles. The earlier analysis of about 600 of the donors excluded seventeen rarely observed V segments, including chromosome 9 orphons, because counts were too low. Correlated functional status among segregating V segments might be attributable to linkage disequilibrium, but an unknown experimental factor could not be ruled out. A total of 150 to 200 TCR beta chains were listed by the study as associated with cytomegalovirus. Only TCR beta chains were sequenced in this cohort, and the absence of alpha or paired-chain data limited detectable features. A cluster of highly shared sequence variants was judged likely to be a technical artifact of the sequencing pipeline. When HLA alleles, especially DR and DQ, strongly co-occurred, TCR associations were difficult to assign to individual alleles. Because HLA typing was unavailable for some donors at each locus, only the typed subset was used in association tests. Across donors, most TCR sequences were observed very rarely, whereas some public TCRs were present in many individuals. Immune exposure information for the cohort was limited to CMV serostatus. A further reported finding was that TCR beta sequences accurately predicted the HLA-A and HLA-B alleles for most subjects in the first cohort. The classifier was reported to diagnose cytomegalovirus status with high specificity and sensitivity in both the original cohort and the validation cohort. At a false discovery rate of 0.05, a later analysis linked 15,000 to 20,000 TCR beta sequences to specific HLA alleles. A few of the identified cytomegalovirus-associated TCR beta chains were confirmed in vitro to be specific for cytomegalovirus antigens. A later genetic analysis associated a missense DCLRE1C variant with V-gene and J-gene trimming of TCR beta chains, and an independent cohort replicated the association. In an earlier analysis of some 640 of the donors, most TCR beta V segments were observed in productive rearrangements about 90% or about 30% of the time, broadly matching IMGT annotations. In a later analysis, HLA-associated TCR beta chains were found to be more clonally expanded and to have lower generation probabilities than equally common non-associated chains. In a later analysis, most CMV-associated TCR beta chains were found to appear HLA-restricted, with HLA associations seemingly driven largely by CMV exposure. The 87-base-pair reads could not distinguish some IMGT-functional V segments, including TRBV6-2 and TRBV6-3, so those segments were excluded.

The library was prepared using the immunoSEQ multiplex PCR assay. The multiplex PCR relied on a mix of 60 forward primers for TCR Vbeta segments and 13 reverse primers for TCR Jbeta segments. The CDR3 region of rearranged TCR beta genes was amplified from genomic DNA with a multiplex PCR assay. The amplified TCR beta libraries were sequenced on the Illumina HiSeq System as 87-base-pair reads. In the original analysis: Across the 500 to 700 repertoires, a later analysis counted 60 million to 90 million unique TCR beta chains, around 11 million of which were shared by at least two donors. Raw reads were error-corrected and collapsed into unique sequences with a nearest-neighbor algorithm that merged closely related sequences to remove PCR and sequencing errors. To assign V, D and J gene segments, CDR3 sequences were aligned to IMGT reference sequences. Each retained sequence needed at least a six-nucleotide match to both a V gene segment and a J gene segment. Rearrangements were called productive when the CDR3 lacked stop codons and stayed in frame with V and J; all others were non-productive. CDR3 was defined according to IMGT convention as the region running from the second conserved V-encoded cysteine to the conserved J-encoded phenylalanine. In an earlier analysis of 500 to 650 of the donors, sequences lacking an unambiguous match to a single V gene segment were excluded. An earlier analysis of 500 to 700 of the donors classified V segments as functional when productive rearrangements were above 56.7% and as segregating when the standard deviation between donors was above 5%. A statistical classification framework was built to diagnose cytomegalovirus status from the catalog of TCR beta chain sequences. A later analysis assigned V and J genes by comparing TCR nucleotide sequences with IMGT/GENE-DB human TR gene sequences. In a later analysis, CDR3 sequences and most-parsimonious VDJ recombination scenarios were assigned using the TCRdist pipeline. A later analysis defined each TCR beta chain by its CDR3 amino acid sequence plus V-gene family, and excluded reads lacking a unique V-gene family. To address suspected cross-contamination and a sequencing artifact, a later analysis removed 592 highly shared, low-generation-probability nucleotide sequences. For each public chain, a later analysis derived a clonal expansion index from normalized ranks of inferred template counts within each repertoire. In a later analysis, generation probabilities were computed with a VDJ recombination model fitted to out-of-frame rearrangements, and the resulting probabilities were checked against IGoR. In a later analysis, TCR-TCR, TCR-HLA and TCR-CMV co-occurrence was scored with hypergeometric tests, and a repertoire-size bias correction was applied to TCR pairs. In a later analysis, false discovery rates were estimated by permuting HLA or CMV assignments 20 times. In a later analysis, co-occurring TCRs were grouped using DBSCAN, and TCRdist sequence similarity was added for clustering within HLA-allele-positive subsets. Repertoires with fewer than 30,000 or more than 120,000 public chains were left out of co-occurrence clustering, as were about five repertoires with anomalous nucleotide sharing. The table comes from immuneACCESS by way of TCRdb, which keeps in-frame sequences with V and J called. Part of the clones is missing from these tables; in studies checked, under half for an unresolved V gene and the rest for unknown reasons. That table furnishes V, J and clone size, whereas the DNA furnished D and trimming. The sample table shows about 160,000 clones, and almost 80% are seen once. Approximately 1.3% of the sample is taken by the ten largest.

Cut back by 1 base and 6 bases, the V and J ends lie 9 bases apart. Inclusive of the bounding cysteine and phenylalanine, the CDR3 is 14 residues long. Only the CDR3 DNA is retained, 42 bases long and in frame from the first base. As encoded in the germline V gene (reference sequence), CDR1 is SEHNR while CDR2 is FQNEAQ. The cohort comprised fewer than 700 healthy bone marrow donors. All cohort members were sampled while nominally healthy, although unrecorded immune exposures were likely present. The donor tested CMV seronegative and was one of the 352 seronegative cohort members. Each donor provided a peripheral blood sample, and peripheral blood mononuclear cells were used for TCR beta sequencing. The Qiagen DNeasy Blood Extraction Kit was used to extract genomic DNA from the blood cell samples. Comments on this clone: Its antigen specificity is not known. Qualities for individual bases were not recorded, and no much larger clone is one base off.

The clonotype originates from a man aged 25 to 45 in good health and CMV-seronegative. Sequenced sample: PBMCs. The sequence is built from TRBV7-9 and TRBJ2-2; D gene: possibly TRBD2, on 6 matching bases. The bases read TGTGCCAGCAGCTTAGGTGGGAGGTCCGGGGAGCTGTTTTTT. Its coded protein is CASSLGGRSGELFF.